The T cell receptor (beta chain) under discussion was sequenced for a study of blood T cells in healthy people across ages. CDR3 length: 16 amino acids. Trimming left V 3 bases short and J 2 bases short, with 14 bases between. A second PCR of about 6 to 12 cycles used a sample-barcoded 5' primer and a J-beta primer mix. MiXCR was run by TCRdb on the 5' RACE reads, yielding one entry per CDR3 protein. The sample contains almost 1 million distinct CDR3 sequences, roughly 51% of which appear only once. This receptor was identified in a woman in her fifties or sixties in good health. The V gene is TRBV12-3 or TRBV12-4, the J gene TRBJ2-4, with D possibly TRBD2 on 7 matching bases. The sample taken for sequencing was blood. This CDR3 reads CASSLRGGAPKNIQYF. The CDR3 nucleotides are TGTGCCAGCAGTTTGAGGGGGGGCGCCCCCAAAAACATTCAGTACTTC.